A single sample gave rise to the 27 T cell receptor beta chains below, sequenced in a study of T cell clonotyping in hematopoietic cell transplantation. Assay: immunoSEQ multiplex PCR; the TCRdb copy retains only in-frame clones and omits some. The sample has approximately 8,700 clones, 95% to 97% seen once. The specimen comprised peripheral blood mononuclear cells, sampled 100 days after allogeneic stem cell transplant. Source of these receptors: a male patient in his sixties who had an allogeneic stem cell transplant from a related donor, so the T cells may come from the graft donor. Some clones in this sample may be carry-over from other donors' samples.

This clone was seen just once. This chain connects TRBV28 to TRBJ1-4; TRBD1 matches at 8 bases. Germline V gene data show CDR1 as MDHEN and CDR2 as SYDVKM. The CDR3 covers 17 residues. With V trimmed by 6 bases and J by 8 bases, 17 bases remained unmatched. The CDR3 region has the DNA TGTGCCAGCAGCCGACCGGGACGCGGGACAGGAGACGAAAAACTGTTTTTT. It codes for CASSRPGRGTGDEKLFF.

V usage is TRBV6-1 and J usage is TRBJ2-3; D is unresolved. Between the trimmed V and J ends, which lost 7 bases and 2 bases, there was a span of 10 bases. Germline CDR1 reads MNHNS; CDR2 reads SASEGT. CDR3 length: 13 residues. In nucleotides, the CDR3 is TGTGCCAGCATTCAGGTTTTCACAGATACGCAGTATTTT. Its translation is CASIQVFTDTQYF.

The V gene is TRBV18, the J gene TRBJ1-3, with D hard to call. The CDR3 spans 17 residues. Germline values: CDR1 KGHSH, CDR2 LQKENI. The V end was cut by 3 bases, the J end by 0 bases, with 15 bases between. Written as DNA, the CDR3 is TGTGCCAGCTCACCCTCAGAGGTCTCGATCTCTGGAAACACCATATATTTT. It yields the protein CASSPSEVSISGNTIYF.

The rearrangement uses TRBV29-1 and TRBJ2-7; TRBD1 might be the D (6 bases). The CDR3 runs 13 residues. Trimming cost V 7 bases and J 6 bases, with 19 bases left between them. CDR1 and CDR2 (germline): SQVTM, ANQGSEA. This CDR3 is CSALGGQRIEQYF. The CDR3 nucleotides are TGCAGCGCCCTTGGGGGCCAGCGGATCGAGCAGTACTTC.

This clone came up once. This chain links TRBV9 with TRBJ2-7; 10 bases are shared with TRBD2. The CDR3 is 16 amino acids. The ends lost 0 bases at V and 0 bases at J; junction bases unmatched: 3. The germline V gene encodes CDR1 SGDLS and CDR2 YYNGEE. CDR3 protein: CASSVAASGGSYEQYF. CDR3 nucleotides: TGTGCCAGCAGCGTAGCGGCTAGCGGGGGCTCCTACGAGCAGTACTTC. Complete variable domain (other parts from reference TRBV9 and TRBJ2-7): DSGVTQTPKHLITATGQRVTLRCSPRSGDLSVYWYQQSLDQGLQFLIQYYNGEERAKGNILERFSAQQFPDLHSELNLSSLELGDSALYFCASSVAASGGSYEQYFGPGTRLTVT.

Here the CDR3 reads CASQDAGGYNEQFF. The CDR3 bases are TGTGCCAGCCAGGACGCCGGGGGTTACAATGAGCAGTTCTTC. V is TRBV7-2 and J is TRBJ2-1; TRBD2 might be the D (6 bases). This CDR3 has 14 residues. The germline V gene encodes CDR1 SGHTA and CDR2 FQGNSA. Trimming left V 8 bases short and J 4 bases short, with 15 bases between.

The chain joins TRBV14 to TRBJ1-6; 9 nucleotides line up with TRBD1. The CDR3 is 17 amino acids. With 2 bases clipped from V and 7 bases from J, the junction kept 9 bases outside the gene matches. Germline loops: CDR1 SGHDN, CDR2 FVKESK. CDR3 sequence reads: CASSQLKDRGYNSPLHF. The CDR3 nucleotides are TGTGCCAGCAGCCAACTTAAGGACAGGGGTTACAATTCACCCCTCCACTTT.

V gene TRBV28 combines with J gene TRBJ2-4, with D tentatively TRBD1 or TRBD2 (5 bases each). The CDR3 is made up of 13 amino acids. Germline values: CDR1 MDHEN, CDR2 SYDVKM. V was pared by 4 bases and J by 6 bases, with 10 bases between. Here the CDR3 reads CASSSGTLNIQYF. The CDR3 DNA sequence: TGTGCCAGCAGTTCCGGGACCCTAAACATTCAGTACTTC. The whole variable domain, filled in from reference TRBV28 and TRBJ2-4, reads DVKVTQSSRYLVKRTGEKVFLECVQDMDHENMFWYRQDPGLGLRLIYFSYDVKMKEKGDIPEGYSVSREKKERFSLILESASTNQTSMYLCASSSGTLNIQYFGAGTRLSVL.

The gene calls are TRBV5-1 and TRBJ2-5; 7 bases are a match to TRBD1. V trimming: 7 bases; J trimming: 2 bases; junction bases outside the gene matches: 5. Germline lookup yields CDR1 SGHRS and CDR2 YFSETQ. This CDR3 spans 13 amino acids. CDR3 bases: TGCGCCAGCGGCACAGGGGAACAAGAGACCCAGTACTTC. Translated: CASGTGEQETQYF. The full variable domain, its missing parts supplied by reference TRBV5-1 and TRBJ2-5, is KAGVTQTPRYLIKTRGQQVTLSCSPISGHRSVSWYQQTPGQGLQFLFEYFSETQRNKGNFPGRFSGRQFSNSRSEMNVSTLELGDSALYLCASGTGEQETQYFGPGTRLLVL.

This chain joins TRBV5-4 and TRBJ2-5, with 10 bases identical to TRBD2. CDR1 is SGHNT and CDR2 is YYREEE in the germline V gene (reference sequence). CDR3 length equals 17 residues. The V and J ends lost 0 bases and 1 base, in that order; junction bases with no gene match: 6. CDR3 sequence: CASSLGSLAGAQETQYF. In DNA form, the CDR3 reads TGTGCCAGCAGCTTGGGGTCGCTAGCGGGGGCCCAAGAGACCCAGTACTTC.

The V call is TRBV2, the J call TRBJ2-2, with TRBD1 matching 11 bases. The CDR3 has 16 amino acids. The germline CDR1 and CDR2 sequences are SNHLY and FYNNEI. V was pared by 2 bases and J by 6 bases, with 5 bases of the junction left unmatched. CDR3 in DNA: TGTGCCAGCAGTGAAAGGGACAGGGGGTATCCCGGGGAGCTGTTTTTT. Its translation: CASSERDRGYPGELFF. Using reference TRBV2 and TRBJ2-2 for the parts outside the CDR3, the full variable domain is EPEVTQTPSHQVTQMGQEVILRCVPISNHLYFYWYRQILGQKVEFLVSFYNNEISEKSEIFDDQFSVERPDGSNFTLKIRSTKLEDSAMYFCASSERDRGYPGELFFGEGSRLTVL.

The V gene is TRBV7-2, the J gene TRBJ2-5; D call uncertain. This CDR3 comprises 13 residues. The V gene's germline CDR1 is SGHTA and CDR2 FQGNSA. V lost 1 base, J lost 9 bases, and 12 bases lay in between. The CDR3 coding sequence is TGTGCCAGCAGCTTAGAGATCCAGGACCCCCAGTACTTC. It yields the protein CASSLEIQDPQYF.

In this sample, this clone turned up once. The chain links TRBV7-9 to TRBJ1-1; D gene uncertain. The CDR3 is made up of 14 amino acids. Per the germline V gene, CDR1 is SEHNR and CDR2 is FQNEAQ (reference sequence). V was shortened by 1 base and J by 5 bases, with 11 bases between the two germline ends. The CDR3 protein is CASSLVILGTEAFF. The CDR3, as DNA: TGTGCCAGCAGCTTAGTAATCCTGGGGACTGAAGCTTTCTTT.

This chain uses TRBV28 with TRBJ1-2, with D perhaps TRBD1 (6 bases). V was cut by 5 bases and J by 4 bases, with 17 bases left in between. This CDR3 region has 15 residues. CDR1 and CDR2 (germline): MDHEN, SYDVKM. The CDR3 protein is CASSTTDRNLYGYTF. In DNA form, the CDR3 reads TGTGCCAGCAGTACCACCGACAGGAACCTCTATGGCTACACCTTC.

The CDR3 coding sequence is TGTGCCAGCACCCAAGGAGGCCTGTCCACCGGGGAGCTGTTTTTT. It translates to CASTQGGLSTGELFF. This sequence joins TRBV2 and TRBJ2-2; a possible D gene is TRBD2 (5 bases). The germline V gene encodes CDR1 SNHLY and CDR2 FYNNEI. The CDR3 covers 15 residues. V lost 7 bases to trimming and J lost 4 bases, with 16 bases between them.

J is TRBJ1-5 and V is TRBV27; no clear D. Germline CDR1 and CDR2: MNHEY and SMNVEV (reference sequence). The V end was cut by 3 bases, the J end by 0 bases, with 6 bases between. The CDR3 extends over 14 amino acids. CDR3 nucleotides: TGTGCCAGCAGTTTGCTGGATAGCAATCAGCCCCAGCATTTT. Protein product: CASSLLDSNQPQHF.

J is TRBJ1-1 and V is TRBV7-9; D ambiguous. Germline CDR1 reads SEHNR; CDR2 reads FQNEAQ (reference sequence). The length of the CDR3 is 16 residues. V dropped 5 bases and J dropped 0 bases, with 16 bases sitting between them. This CDR3 is CASSPRERSMNTEAFF. For the CDR3, the DNA is TGTGCCAGCAGCCCACGGGAGAGAAGTATGAACACTGAAGCTTTCTTT.

The V and J genes are TRBV9 and TRBJ1-2, with unresolved D. Deletions cut 3 bases from V and 2 bases from J, with 2 bases between. This CDR3 spans 11 amino acids. Germline lookup yields CDR1 SGDLS and CDR2 YYNGEE. CDR3 bases: TGTGCCAGCAGCGACAACTATGGCTACACCTTC. This encodes CASSDNYGYTF.

This chain uses TRBV30 with TRBJ2-5, with TRBD2 matching 10 bases. Trimming took 5 bases from V and 4 from J; bases not matched to a gene: 13. CDR1 is GTSNPN, CDR2 SVGIG, per germline (reference sequence). The CDR3 is 16 amino acids. The CDR3 reads CAWGRPGLAVIETQYF. The DNA of the CDR3 is TGTGCCTGGGGACGCCCCGGACTAGCGGTGATAGAGACCCAGTACTTC.

V gene TRBV5-1 combines with J gene TRBJ1-5, with D possibly TRBD1 on 6 matching bases. The CDR3 contains 15 residues. Deletions cut 4 bases from V and 3 bases from J, with 14 bases between. Germline CDR1 reads SGHRS; CDR2 reads YFSETQ. CDR3 sequence: CASSRNSGVNQPQHF. The CDR3 nucleotides are TGCGCCAGCAGCCGTAATTCAGGGGTCAATCAGCCCCAGCATTTT.

As regards this clone: One end of the junction varies from germline; a read error may be responsible. This rearrangement joins TRBV30 to TRBJ2-7; either TRBD1 or TRBD2 may supply D (6 bases each). Germline CDR1 GTSNPN, CDR2 SVGIG (reference sequence). The CDR3 is 15 residues long. DNA for the CDR3: TGTGCCTGGACCCCCAGACAGGTCACGCGGGACGAACAGTACTTC. Amino acid sequence: CAWTPRQVTRDEQYF.

The V gene is TRBV4-2, the J gene TRBJ2-5; TRBD2 matches at 11 bases. The CDR3 runs to 16 residues. Germline values: CDR1 LGHNA, CDR2 YNFKEQ. V lost 4 bases and J lost 1; bases outside the gene matches: 5. The CDR3 sequence: CASSRGTSGVQETQYF. CDR3 DNA: TGTGCCAGCAGCCGAGGGACTAGCGGAGTCCAAGAGACCCAGTACTTC.

J is TRBJ1-3 and V is TRBV5-4, with TRBD1 identical over 7 bases. The ends lost 3 bases at V and 5 bases at J; junction bases unmatched: 8. The CDR3 is made up of 15 amino acids. Germline values: CDR1 SGHNT, CDR2 YYREEE (reference sequence). The DNA for the CDR3 is TGTGCCAGCAGCTCTCCGGGACAGAGTCGAAACACCATATATTTT. Translating gives CASSSPGQSRNTIYF.

The chain uses TRBV11-3 and TRBJ2-7; no clear D. The V gene's germline CDR1 is SGHNT and CDR2 YENEEA. V was clipped by 1 base and J by 2 bases, with 6 bases between them. CDR3 size: 13 residues. In DNA, the CDR3 is TGTGCCAGCAGCTTAGGGGCAGCCTACGAGCAGTACTTC. Its protein product is CASSLGAAYEQYF. The full variable domain, with the rest looked up from reference TRBV11-3 and TRBJ2-7, is EAGVVQSPRYKIIEKKQPVAFWCNPISGHNTLYWYLQNLGQGPELLIRYENEEAVDDSQLPKDRFSAERLKGVDSTLKIQPAELGDSAVYLCASSLGAAYEQYFGPGTRLTVT.

This clone was recorded once. The V gene is TRBV4-1, the J gene TRBJ2-5; 8 bases are shared with TRBD2. The CDR3 extends over 17 amino acids. Trimming took 4 bases from V and 3 from J; bases not matched to a gene: 13. Germline V gene data show CDR1 as MGHRA and CDR2 as YSYEKL. The CDR3 sequence is CASSRTERGGLEETQYF. CDR3 bases: TGCGCCAGCAGCCGGACCGAACGGGGGGGCCTCGAAGAGACCCAGTACTTC.

The chain combines TRBV6-1 with TRBJ1-2, with D perhaps matching TRBD1 (5 bases). Trimming shortened V by 2 bases and J by 3 bases, and 7 bases separated the two germline ends. There are 13 residues in the CDR3. Per germline, CDR1 MNHNS and CDR2 SASEGT. The CDR3 DNA is TGTGCCAGCAGTGAACGGGGCGACTATGGCTACACCTTC. Protein sequence: CASSERGDYGYTF.

The chain combines TRBV19 with TRBJ2-6; D might be TRBD1 (6 bases). The CDR3 consists of 19 residues. CDR1 LNHDA and CDR2 SQIVND come from the germline V gene (reference sequence). V was clipped by 6 bases and J by 4 bases, with 25 bases between them. In nucleotides, the CDR3 is TGTGCCAGTAGGCCCATGGACAGCCCCCGGACGGCCGGGGCCAACGTCCTGACTTTC. Residues: CASRPMDSPRTAGANVLTF. The variable domain in full, with the rest retrieved from reference TRBV19 and TRBJ2-6, is DGGITQSPKYLFRKEGQNVTLSCEQNLNHDAMYWYRQDPGQGLRLIYYSQIVNDFQKGDIAEGYSVSREKKESFPLTVTSAQKNPTAFYLCASRPMDSPRTAGANVLTFGAGSRLTVL.